The rows below give T cell receptor beta chains drawn from one sample of a study of blood T cell repertoires in COVID-19. Measured with immunoSEQ multiplex PCR; TCRdb has only the in-frame clones, and not every one. The data hold fewer than 450,000 clones, with 87% observed a single time. Specimen: peripheral blood. These receptors were collected from a woman aged 45-65 years with COVID-19, enrolled during active disease. CDR3s include the opening cysteine and the closing phenylalanine or tryptophan. A D gene is named only where the DNA matches it firmly. A row's size may be missing; if present it is once, few, many or a size class.

>.|TRBJ2-5|14|.|TRBV4-3
TGCGCCAGCAGCCTAAGAGGGGGAGTAGAGACCCAGTACTTC
CASSLRGGVETQYF
>.|TRBJ2-5|17|TRBD2|TRBV11-3
TGTGCCAGCAGCTTAGATGGAGCGGGAGGACCCTATAAGACCCAGTACTTC
CASSLDGAGGPYKTQYF
>.|TRBJ1-2|13|TRBD1|TRBV11-2
TGTGCCAGCAGCGCGGACAGGGGAGGCGGCTACACCTTC
CASSADRGGGYTF
>.|TRBJ1-6|15|.|TRBV7-2
TGTGCCAGCAGCTACACAGGGAACCTTAATTCACCCCTCCACTTT
CASSYTGNLNSPLHF
>.|TRBJ1-4|14|.|TRBV5-4
TGTGCCAGCAGCCCCCAGGGTGTTAATGAAAAACTGTTTTTT
CASSPQGVNEKLFF
>.|TRBJ2-7|16|.|TRBV5-1
TGCGCCAGCAGCCCGGTGGGCGCGCTGAAAAACTACGAGCAGTACTTC
CASSPVGALKNYEQYF
>.|TRBJ2-7|16|TRBD2|TRBV9
TGTGCCAGCAGCGTAGCTGTAGCGGGAGGTGTGTACGAGCAGTACTTC
CASSVAVAGGVYEQYF
>.|TRBJ2-3|12|TRBD1|TRBV30
TGTGCCTGGCAACAGGGGGCAGATACGCAGTATTTT
CAWQQGADTQYF
>.|TRBJ2-1|16|.|TRBV6-1
TGTGCCAGCAGTGCGTTCAAGGGGGGGTCCTACAATGAGCAGTTCTTC
CASSAFKGGSYNEQFF
>.|TRBJ2-1|15|TRBD1|TRBV11-2
TGTGCCAGCAGCTTCGGGACAGGTAGGGTGGGAGAGCAGTTCTTC
CASSFGTGRVGEQFF
>.|TRBJ1-2|14|.|TRBV6-5
TGTGCCAGCAGTTATGGTCAGGGTTGGATAGGCTACACCTTC
CASSYGQGWIGYTF
>.|TRBJ1-3|19|TRBD1|TRBV3-1/TRBV3-2
TGTGCCAGCAGCCAAGATCGGAGCAGGGGGGATAAAGATGGAAACACCATATATTTT
CASSQDRSRGDKDGNTIYF
>.|TRBJ2-3|15|.|TRBV18
TGTGCCAGCTCGCCAACGGGACTCAGCACAGATACGCAGTATTTT
CASSPTGLSTDTQYF
>.|TRBJ1-1|15|.|TRBV21-1
TGTGCCAGCAGCAAGGACAGGGAAGCGAACACTGAAGCTTTCTTT
CASSKDREANTEAFF
>.|TRBJ1-6|14|.|TRBV5-1
TGCGCCAGCAGCTCGGACGGACTTAATTCACCCCTCCACTTT
CASSSDGLNSPLHF
>.|TRBJ2-2|14|.|TRBV5-1
TGCGCCAGCAGCTTGGTGGCGGGCACCGGGGAGCTGTTTTTT
CASSLVAGTGELFF
>few|TRBJ1-1|17|.|TRBV5-6
TGTGCCAGCAGCCTAGCACCTTTCCAGGGGCTGGGCACTGAAGCTTTCTTT
CASSLAPFQGLGTEAFF
>.|TRBJ2-5|15|TRBD2|TRBV15
TGTGCCACCAGCAGAGACGCGGGAGAAGGAGAGACCCAGTACTTC
CATSRDAGEGETQYF
>.|TRBJ1-1|15|TRBD1|TRBV18
TGTGCCAGCTCACTGAGACAGGGCGGGAACACTGAAGCTTTCTTT
CASSLRQGGNTEAFF
>.|TRBJ2-1|13|.|TRBV24-1
TGTGCCACCAGTGTCTCCCCCAGGGATGAGCAGTTCTTC
CATSVSPRDEQFF
>.|TRBJ1-2|13|.|TRBV5-8
TGTGCCAGCAGTCGAGGGAGCGGCTATGGCTACACCTTC
CASSRGSGYGYTF
>.|TRBJ2-3|17|.|TRBV5-1
TGCGCCAGCAGCTTGGTGGCGCTAGCGACTAGCACAGATACGCAGTATTTT
CASSLVALATSTDTQYF
>.|TRBJ2-7|14|.|TRBV30
TGTGCCCTTGGGTCGGCCACAGGTTCCTACGAGCAGTACTTC
CALGSATGSYEQYF
>.|TRBJ1-5|13|.|TRBV12-3/TRBV12-4
TGTGCCAGCAGCCGACGGGGAAATCAGCCCCAGCATTTT
CASSRRGNQPQHF
>.|TRBJ1-4|15|.|TRBV21-1
TGTGCCAGCGGGAGACAGGGGGCAACTAATGAAAAACTGTTTTTT
CASGRQGATNEKLFF
>.|TRBJ2-7|15|TRBD2|TRBV10-3
TGTGCCATCAGGACTAGCGGGGTCGATTCCTACGAGCAGTACTTC
CAIRTSGVDSYEQYF
>.|TRBJ1-1|16|TRBD1|TRBV7-8
TGTGCCAGCAGCTCGACCCCGGACAGGGTGAACACTGAAGCTTTCTTT
CASSSTPDRVNTEAFF
>.|TRBJ1-1|18|TRBD1|TRBV10-1
TGCGCCGATGAAGCCTGCCCCGGGACAGGGGGCGCAGAAACTGAAGCTTTCTTT
CADEACPGTGGAETEAFF
>.|TRBJ2-1|15|TRBD2|TRBV3-1/TRBV3-2
TGTGCCAGCAGCCAAACCGGGACTAGCGGGAGTGCGCAGTTCTTC
CASSQTGTSGSAQFF
>.|TRBJ1-2|15|.|TRBV16
TGTGCCAGCAGCCAGTCGACGGAGCTCCCCTCTGGCTACACCTTC
CASSQSTELPSGYTF
>.|TRBJ1-2|11|.|TRBV30
TGTGCCTGGTCTCAACAGTCCGGCTACACCTTC
CAWSQQSGYTF
>.|TRBJ2-1|15|TRBD1|TRBV15
TGTGCCACCAGAGGGGGGACAGGGCCCGCGAATGAGCAGTTCTTC
CATRGGTGPANEQFF
>.|TRBJ2-5|16|TRBD2|TRBV19
TGTGCCAGTAGTATAGATGTGGCTAGCGGACAAGAGACCCAGTACTTC
CASSIDVASGQETQYF
>few|TRBJ1-6|13|.|TRBV5-6
TGTGCCAGCAGCTTGCCAGGTCTCTCACCCCTCCACTTT
CASSLPGLSPLHF
>few|TRBJ1-5|16|.|TRBV30
TGTGCCTGGAGTGTACTCGGGACTGCGAGGAATCAGCCCCAGCATTTT
CAWSVLGTARNQPQHF
>.|TRBJ2-7|16|TRBD1|TRBV6-5
TGTGCCAGCAGTTACGCGCCGGGACAGCCTACCTACGAGCAGTACTTC
CASSYAPGQPTYEQYF
>.|TRBJ2-7|14|TRBD1|TRBV9
TGTGCCAGCAGCGAGGGGGCGGGCCGCTACGAGCAGTACTTC
CASSEGAGRYEQYF
>.|TRBJ2-5|17|TRBD2|TRBV7-2
TGTGCCAGCAGCTTAAGGGGACTAGCGGGAGGTGGGAAGACCCAGTACTTC
CASSLRGLAGGGKTQYF
>.|TRBJ2-3|17|TRBD2|TRBV5-6
TGTGCCAGCAGCTTGGGCTGGAGCGGGACGAGCACAGATACGCAGTATTTT
CASSLGWSGTSTDTQYF
>.|TRBJ2-5|14|.|TRBV27
TGTGCCAGCAGTACCCTGGCAGGGCAAGAGACCCAGTACTTC
CASSTLAGQETQYF
>.|TRBJ2-5|15|.|TRBV7-2
TGTGCCAGCAGCTTAGGGGAAGGGGGCGGGAAGACCCAGTACTTC
CASSLGEGGGKTQYF
>once|TRBJ2-7|19|TRBD1|TRBV4-1
TGCGCCAGCAGCCAGGTGTGGGGGCCCCGGACAGGGGACTTCTACGAGCAGTACTTC
CASSQVWGPRTGDFYEQYF
>once|TRBJ1-1|13|.|TRBV30
TGTGCCTGGAGTGGGCGGGAAAACACTGAAGCTTTCTTT
CAWSGRENTEAFF
>.|TRBJ2-7|15|.|TRBV11-2
TGTGCCAGCAGCTTAGATACCGGGGGTTTCTACGAGCAGTACTTC
CASSLDTGGFYEQYF
>few|TRBJ2-1|18|TRBD2|TRBV7-9
TGTGCCAGCAGCTTTAAGGAGTTCGGGGCGGGAGTAAGCAATGAGCAGTTCTTC
CASSFKEFGAGVSNEQFF
>.|TRBJ2-3|17|TRBD2|TRBV4-3
TGCGCCAGCAGCCAAGGAGCAGCGGGGAGGGCCACAGATACGCAGTATTTT
CASSQGAAGRATDTQYF
>.|TRBJ2-6|15|.|TRBV7-2
TGTGCCAGCAGCTTAGACAGCTCTGGGGCCAACGTCCTGACTTTC
CASSLDSSGANVLTF
>.|TRBJ2-3|15|.|TRBV6-5
TGTGCCAGCACCAGCGGGACAAAGGGCCCAGATACGCAGTATTTT
CASTSGTKGPDTQYF
>.|TRBJ1-5|15|.|TRBV6-5
TGTGCCAGCATCCCGGGAGGGCTAAGCAATCAGCCCCAGCATTTT
CASIPGGLSNQPQHF
>few|TRBJ2-2|15|.|TRBV7-3
TGTGCCAGCAGCCCCCAAGGGGCGGTCACCGGGGAGCTGTTTTTT
CASSPQGAVTGELFF